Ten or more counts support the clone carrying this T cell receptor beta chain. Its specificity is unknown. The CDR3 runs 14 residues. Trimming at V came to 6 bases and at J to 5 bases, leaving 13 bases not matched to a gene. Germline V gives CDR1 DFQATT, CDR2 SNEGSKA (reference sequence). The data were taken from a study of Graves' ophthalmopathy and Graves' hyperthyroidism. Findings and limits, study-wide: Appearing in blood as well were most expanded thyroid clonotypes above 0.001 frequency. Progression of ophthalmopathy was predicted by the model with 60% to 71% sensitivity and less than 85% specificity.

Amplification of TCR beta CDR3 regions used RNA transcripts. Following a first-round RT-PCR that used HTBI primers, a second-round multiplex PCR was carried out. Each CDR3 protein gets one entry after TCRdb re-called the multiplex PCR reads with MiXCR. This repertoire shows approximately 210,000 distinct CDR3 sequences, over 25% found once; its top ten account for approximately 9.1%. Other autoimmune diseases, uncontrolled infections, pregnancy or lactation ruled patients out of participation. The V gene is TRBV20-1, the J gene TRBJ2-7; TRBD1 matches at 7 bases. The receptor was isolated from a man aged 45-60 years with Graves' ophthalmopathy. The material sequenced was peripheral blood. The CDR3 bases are TGCAGTGCCCCCCCTCCGGACAGGATCCACGAGCAGTACTTC. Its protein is CSAPPPDRIHEQYF.